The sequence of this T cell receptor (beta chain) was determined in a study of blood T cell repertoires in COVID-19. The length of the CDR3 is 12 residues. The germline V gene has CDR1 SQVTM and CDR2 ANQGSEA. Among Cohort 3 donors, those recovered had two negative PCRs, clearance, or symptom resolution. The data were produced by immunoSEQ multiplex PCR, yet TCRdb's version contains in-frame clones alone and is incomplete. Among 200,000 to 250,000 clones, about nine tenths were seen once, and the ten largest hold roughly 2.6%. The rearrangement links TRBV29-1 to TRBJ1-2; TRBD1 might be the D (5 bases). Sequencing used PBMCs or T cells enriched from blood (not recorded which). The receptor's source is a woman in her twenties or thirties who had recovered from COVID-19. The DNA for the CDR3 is TGCGCGGGGGGAGAAGCCAACTATGGCTACACCTTC. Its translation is CAGGEANYGYTF.